This is a list of T cell receptor beta chains from one sample in a study of patients with pleural tuberculosis. One entry per CDR3 protein, called by TCRdb with MiXCR from the reads. The data show 25,000 to 30,000 distinct CDR3 sequences, more than 15% seen once. Sequenced input: peripheral blood. These receptors were collected from a human donor with pleural tuberculosis. Both conserved end residues are part of each CDR3. The order of the fields is V gene, D gene, clone size, J gene, CDR3 protein, CDR3 DNA. A D gene is named only where the DNA matches it firmly. Size values are once, few and many counts, or a class for expanded clones, and some rows have none.

>TRBV20-1|TRBD1|many|TRBJ1-5
CSARSTGSVNQPQHF
TGCAGTGCTAGATCGACAGGGTCCGTCAATCAGCCCCAGCATTTT
>TRBV5-6|TRBD1|many|TRBJ2-1
CASTTGVGNEQFF
TGTGCCAGCACCACAGGGGTGGGGAATGAGCAGTTCTTC
>TRBV27|TRBD1|medium-sized|TRBJ2-5
CASTGTDPETQYF
TGTGCCAGCACCGGGACAGACCCAGAGACCCAGTACTTC
>TRBV7-2|.|medium-sized|TRBJ1-5
CASSLFREDQPQHF
TGTGCCAGCAGCTTATTCAGGGAAGATCAGCCCCAGCATTTT
>TRBV6-2/TRBV6-3|.|medium-sized|TRBJ1-1
CASSLDWMNTEAFF
TGTGCCAGCAGCTTAGACTGGATGAACACTGAAGCTTTCTTT
>TRBV29-1|.|many|TRBJ2-1
CSGYLWGNEQFF
TGCAGCGGTTATCTGTGGGGGAATGAGCAGTTCTTC
>TRBV10-3|TRBD2|many|TRBJ2-1
CAISYLAGDNNEQFF
TGTGCCATCAGTTATCTAGCGGGGGATAACAATGAGCAGTTCTTC
>TRBV29-1|.|many|TRBJ1-1
CSVDDSYQGKAFF
TGCAGCGTTGACGACAGTTACCAGGGAAAAGCTTTCTTT
>TRBV15|.|once|TRBJ2-3
CATSRGRVAIRDTQYF
TGTGCCACCAGCAGAGGTCGAGTGGCGATTCGAGATACGCAGTATTTT
>TRBV6-2/TRBV6-3|.|few|TRBJ1-5
CANSHGGNQPQHF
TGTGCCAACAGTCACGGGGGCAATCAGCCCCAGCATTTT
>TRBV27|.|.|TRBJ1-1
CSSWVTEAFF
TGTTCCAGCTGGGTCACTGAAGCTTTCTTT
>TRBV4-2|.|.|TRBJ2-1
CASSQDHLQTYNEQFF
TGTGCCAGCAGCCAAGATCATCTGCAGACCTACAATGAGCAGTTCTTC
>TRBV5-5|.|few|TRBJ1-2
CASSLAGALDYGYTF
TGTGCCAGCAGCTTGGCAGGGGCCCTGGACTATGGCTACACCTTC
>TRBV19|.|many|TRBJ2-2
CASSRDTGELFF
TGTGCCAGTAGTAGGGACACCGGGGAGCTGTTTTTT
>TRBV5-4|.|many|TRBJ2-3
CASSLAGIDAGDTQYF
TGTGCCAGCAGCTTGGCGGGTATAGACGCGGGAGATACGCAGTATTTT
>TRBV4-1|.|many|TRBJ2-1
CASSQGWGEPVYNEQFF
TGCGCCAGCAGCCAAGGATGGGGGGAGCCCGTCTACAATGAGCAGTTCTTC
>TRBV12-3/TRBV12-4|.|many|TRBJ2-7
CASSFGTAFEQYF
TGTGCCAGCAGCTTTGGGACCGCGTTTGAGCAGTACTTC
>TRBV18|.|many|TRBJ2-1
CASSLFLDSNEQFF
TGTGCCAGCTCACTATTCCTGGACAGCAATGAGCAGTTCTTC
>TRBV7-2|TRBD1|many|TRBJ2-7
CASSPRQGSYEQYF
TGTGCCAGCAGCCCAAGACAGGGTTCCTACGAGCAGTACTTC
>TRBV14|.|many|TRBJ1-2
CASSQELAVTF
TGTGCCAGCAGCCAAGAATTAGCGGTCACCTTC
>TRBV6-1|TRBD1|medium-sized|TRBJ1-1
CASSHTGGTEAFF
TGTGCCAGCAGTCACACAGGGGGCACTGAAGCTTTCTTT
>TRBV10-3|.|many|TRBJ1-2
CAISESPSGNGYTF
TGTGCCATCAGTGAGTCGCCGTCAGGGAATGGCTACACCTTC
>TRBV29-1|TRBD1|many|TRBJ2-3
CSAETGDTQYF
TGCAGCGCCGAGACAGGGGATACGCAGTATTTT
>TRBV20-1|.|many|TRBJ2-7
CSARVGTAYEQYF
TGCAGTGCTAGAGTTGGGACGGCCTACGAGCAGTACTTC
>TRBV3-1|.|many|TRBJ1-1
CASSQLGQNTEAFF
TGTGCCAGCAGCCAATTGGGACAGAACACTGAAGCTTTCTTT
>TRBV20-1|TRBD1|.|TRBJ1-5
CSASRGDLPQHF
TGCAGTGCCAGCAGGGGGGACTTGCCCCAGCATTTT
>TRBV2|.|many|TRBJ1-1
CASSDVGIFNTEAFF
TGTGCCAGCAGTGATGTAGGCATTTTTAACACTGAAGCTTTCTTT
>TRBV14|TRBD2|many|TRBJ2-7
CASSTSGDHEQYF
TGTGCCAGCAGCACCAGCGGGGACCACGAGCAGTACTTC
>TRBV28|TRBD2|medium-sized|TRBJ2-3
CASSPPPAGTSTDTQYF
TGTGCCAGCAGTCCACCTCCAGCGGGAACTAGCACAGATACGCAGTATTTT
>TRBV6-2/TRBV6-3|TRBD1|.|TRBJ2-3
CTSSPPRDRVIDTQYF
TGTACCAGCAGTCCCCCCCGGGACAGGGTAATAGATACGCAGTATTTT
>TRBV4-1|.|medium-sized|TRBJ2-7
CASSQAHSDSYEQYF
TGCGCCAGCAGCCAGGCCCACTCCGACTCCTACGAGCAGTACTTC
>TRBV19|.|many|TRBJ1-1
CASSIRRDTEAFF
TGTGCCAGTAGTATTCGGAGGGACACTGAAGCTTTCTTT
>TRBV27|TRBD1|many|TRBJ2-5
CASSPWTGLIQETQYF
TGTGCCAGCAGTCCTTGGACAGGGCTTATACAAGAGACCCAGTACTTC
>TRBV29-1|.|many|TRBJ2-3
CSVPVPSTDTQYF
TGCAGCGTTCCCGTTCCTAGCACAGATACGCAGTATTTT
>TRBV20-1|.|.|TRBJ1-1
CSAPMTDLNTEAFF
TGCAGTGCTCCCATGACAGACTTGAACACTGAAGCTTTCTTT
>TRBV24-1|.|many|TRBJ2-3
CATSDTYADTQYF
TGTGCCACCAGTGACACTTACGCAGATACGCAGTATTTT
>TRBV4-2|TRBD2|many|TRBJ2-2
CASSPERAISGTSGDNTGELFF
TGTGCCAGCAGCCCAGAGAGGGCAATCTCCGGGACTAGCGGAGACAACACCGGGGAGCTGTTTTTT
>TRBV4-3|TRBD1|many|TRBJ1-1
CASSQEGQALNTEAFF
TGCGCCAGCAGCCAAGAGGGACAGGCGCTGAACACTGAAGCTTTCTTT
>TRBV18|.|many|TRBJ1-1
CASSPKAENTEAFF
TGTGCCAGCTCACCCAAGGCCGAAAACACTGAAGCTTTCTTT
>TRBV29-1|.|.|TRBJ2-1
CSVEGTVLNEQLF
TGCAGCGTTGAAGGCACAGTGTTAAATGAGCAGCTCTTC
>TRBV28|.|.|TRBJ1-6
CASSLLVDLHF
TGTGCCAGCAGTTTACTGGTGGACCTCCACTTT
>TRBV20-1|.|many|TRBJ2-1
CSAEGSDNEQFF
TGCAGTGCAGAGGGCAGCGACAATGAGCAGTTCTTC
>TRBV2|TRBD2|many|TRBJ2-1
CASSGLAGNEQFF
TGTGCCAGCAGTGGACTAGCGGGCAATGAGCAGTTCTTC
>TRBV19|TRBD1|many|TRBJ1-5
CASNIRAGQDNQPQHF
TGTGCCAGTAATATACGAGCTGGACAGGATAATCAGCCCCAGCATTTT
>TRBV29-1|.|many|TRBJ1-1
CSVDRAENTEAFF
TGCAGCGTTGATCGGGCAGAGAACACTGAAGCTTTCTTT
>TRBV4-2|TRBD2|many|TRBJ2-3
CASSHRLAANTDTQYF
TGTGCCAGCAGCCACCGACTAGCGGCTAACACAGATACGCAGTATTTT
>TRBV10-3|TRBD1|many|TRBJ1-1
CATTGALNTEAFF
TGTGCCACGACAGGGGCGTTGAACACTGAAGCTTTCTTT